The clone carrying this TCR beta chain was recorded only once. V lost 5 bases, J lost 6 bases, and 13 bases stayed unmatched. The CDR3 totals 15 residues. CDR1 is MNHEY and CDR2 is SMNVEV in the germline V gene (reference sequence). Here immunoSEQ multiplex PCR was the method, and the copy in TCRdb shows in-frame clones only, minus some. The sample shows about 100,000 clones, less than 95% of them seen only once. This sample is drawn from a study of siplizumab effects on memory and regulatory T cells. This receptor was taken from a human donor in good health. This chain connects TRBV27 to TRBJ2-7; 7 bases are a match to TRBD2. Sample: non-Treg CD4+ T cells sorted from blood. The CDR3 nucleotides read TGTGCCAGCAGTCGGGGGAGGGGCAGGGTGGGCGAGCAGTACTTC. Its translation is CASSRGRGRVGEQYF.